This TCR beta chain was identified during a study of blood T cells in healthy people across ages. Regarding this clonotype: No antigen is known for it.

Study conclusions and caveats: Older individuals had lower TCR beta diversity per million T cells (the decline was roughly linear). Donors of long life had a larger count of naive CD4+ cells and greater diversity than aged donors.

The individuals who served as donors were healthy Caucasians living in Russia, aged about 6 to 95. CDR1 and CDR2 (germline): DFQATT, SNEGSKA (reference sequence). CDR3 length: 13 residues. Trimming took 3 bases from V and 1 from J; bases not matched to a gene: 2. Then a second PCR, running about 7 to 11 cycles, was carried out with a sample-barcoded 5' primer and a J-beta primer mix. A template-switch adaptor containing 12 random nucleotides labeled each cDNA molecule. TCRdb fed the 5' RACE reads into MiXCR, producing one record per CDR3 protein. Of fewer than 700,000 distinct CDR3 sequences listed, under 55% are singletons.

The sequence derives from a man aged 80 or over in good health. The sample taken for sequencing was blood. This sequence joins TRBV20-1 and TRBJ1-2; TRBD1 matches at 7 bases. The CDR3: CSASGTVNYGYTF. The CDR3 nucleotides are TGCAGTGCTAGCGGGACAGTTAACTATGGCTACACCTTC.